Below, 27 T cell receptor beta chains from the same sample are listed, as sequenced in a study of T cell responses to AZD1222 COVID-19 vaccine. The method was immunoSEQ multiplex PCR; TCRdb's version includes in-frame clones alone and lacks a portion of them. The repertoire consists of about 120,000 clones, with over 80% occurring once and the leading ten covering more than 13%. The specimen was peripheral blood, collected on day 0 of AZD1222 vaccination. The source is an adult in good health.

There are a few counts of this clone. The CDR3 loop reads CASSPAYYRAGDTEAFF. DNA for the CDR3: TGCGCCAGCAGCCCGGCGTATTACAGGGCAGGGGACACTGAAGCTTTCTTT. The chain carries TRBV4-1 and TRBJ1-1; D may be TRBD1 (6 bases). CDR3 size: 17 residues. Germline CDR1 reads MGHRA; CDR2 reads YSYEKL. Trimming took 4 bases from V and 3 from J, leaving 21 bases between them.

The rearrangement links TRBV5-1 to TRBJ1-3; 7 nucleotides line up with TRBD1. This CDR3 spans 15 amino acids. Per germline, CDR1 SGHRS and CDR2 YFSETQ. V lost 4 bases, J lost 0 bases, and 4 bases stayed unmatched. The CDR3 sequence is CASSNRDSSGNTIYF. As DNA, the CDR3 is TGCGCCAGCAGCAACCGGGACAGCTCTGGAAACACCATATATTTT.

A remark on this clone: Sequence at one end of the junction differs from germline and may be a read error. The chain combines TRBV7-7 with TRBJ1-5; perhaps TRBD1 as D (5 bases). Germline assignment: CDR1 SSHAT and CDR2 FNYEAQ (reference sequence). The length of the CDR3 is 18 residues. CDR3 DNA sequence: TGTGCTAGCAGCCAGTGGTCGGGACTGCACATTAGCAATCAGCCCCAGCATTTT. It yields the protein CASSQWSGLHISNQPQHF.

The chain couples TRBV6-1 to TRBJ2-4; 8 bases line up with TRBD1. CDR1 MNHNS and CDR2 SASEGT come from the germline V gene. The CDR3 loop spans 20 amino acids. V lost 0 bases to trimming and J lost 4 bases; unmatched junction nucleotides: 17. The chain's CDR3 is CASSEAGDRSPLGGKNIQYF. CDR3 nucleotide sequence: TGTGCCAGCAGTGAAGCTGGGGACAGGTCCCCACTTGGGGGGAAAAACATTCAGTACTTC.

The chain combines TRBV10-2 with TRBJ1-5, with no clear D. The ends were cut back, 3 bases at V and 4 bases at J, with 10 bases in the middle. The CDR3 loop spans 14 amino acids. Germline V lookup: CDR1 WSHSY, CDR2 SAAADI. The CDR3 DNA follows: TGCGCCAGCAGTGACGCTACAGCTAATCAGCCCCAGCATTTT. This translates into CASSDATANQPQHF.

The rearrangement joins TRBV27 to TRBJ1-1; D might be TRBD1 (6 bases). Germline-derived CDR1 and CDR2 are MNHEY and SMNVEV (reference sequence). The CDR3 totals 15 residues. The ends were cut back, 0 bases at V and 4 bases at J, with 12 bases in the middle. The CDR3 sequence is CASSLSGGPFTEAFF. The DNA for the CDR3 is TGTGCCAGCAGTTTATCGGGGGGGCCCTTCACTGAAGCTTTCTTT.

The V and J genes are TRBV7-2 and TRBJ1-6; a possible D gene is TRBD1 (5 bases). Germline V gives CDR1 SGHTA, CDR2 FQGNSA. Between the trimmed V and J ends, which lost 2 bases and 13 bases, there was a span of 18 bases. This CDR3 region has 15 residues. CDR3 sequence: CASSLSPGLGSPLHF. CDR3 nucleotides: TGTGCCAGCAGCTTATCCCCGGGGCTCGGTTCTCCCCTCCACTTT.

The CDR3 sequence is CASSPGWGDLLGYGYTF. The CDR3 DNA reads TGTGCCAGCAGCCCTGGTTGGGGGGATCTCTTGGGCTATGGCTACACCTTC. The V call is TRBV5-4, the J call TRBJ1-2, with D possibly TRBD1 on 5 matching bases. V lost 4 bases and J 4 bases, leaving 23 bases between the germline ends. CDR3 size: 17 residues. CDR1 and CDR2 from the germline V gene are SGHNT and YYREEE (reference sequence).

V is TRBV20-1 and J is TRBJ1-1; perhaps TRBD1 as D (6 bases). This CDR3 has 11 amino acids. Germline CDR1 is DFQATT and CDR2 is SNEGSKA (reference sequence). The V end was cut by 5 bases, the J end by 5 bases, with 9 bases between. Here the CDR3 DNA reads TGCAGTGCTGCAGGGGTGACTGAAGCTTTCTTT. Amino acid sequence: CSAAGVTEAFF.

The genes are TRBV5-8 and TRBJ2-3, with D uncertain. CDR3 length: 13 residues. CDR1 is SGHTS and CDR2 is YDEGEE in the germline V gene. Trimming removed 4 bases at V and 2 bases at J, with 8 bases between. The CDR3 here is CASSPANTDTQYF. CDR3 coding DNA: TGTGCCAGCAGCCCCGCGAACACAGATACGCAGTATTTT.

The chain employs TRBV21-1 and TRBJ2-3; no DNA check was done on the table's D call, TRBD2. TRBV21-1 is given as a pseudogene. The CDR3 runs 16 residues. The CDR3 region has the DNA TGTGCCAGCAGCAAATATTCGCCGGGAGGCACAGATACGCAGTATTTT. It encodes CASSKYSPGGTDTQYF.

The rearrangement uses TRBV18 and TRBJ1-2; possible D gene TRBD1, 5 bases. The germline V gene encodes CDR1 KGHSH and CDR2 LQKENI. V lost 3 bases and J lost 2, with 10 bases in between. This CDR3 has 14 amino acids. For the CDR3, the DNA is TGTGCCAGCTCACCTCGGGACGCAAACTATGGCTACACCTTC. Translating it yields CASSPRDANYGYTF.

The V call is TRBV5-1, the J call TRBJ2-5, with D unresolved. Between the trimmed V and J ends, which lost 3 bases and 0 bases, there was a span of 3 bases. The CDR3 consists of 12 residues. Germline V gene sequence: CDR1 SGHRS, CDR2 YFSETQ. The CDR3 DNA follows: TGCGCCAGCAGCTCGTACCAAGAGACCCAGTACTTC. Translating it yields CASSSYQETQYF. The variable domain in full, completed from reference TRBV5-1 and TRBJ2-5, reads KAGVTQTPRYLIKTRGQQVTLSCSPISGHRSVSWYQQTPGQGLQFLFEYFSETQRNKGNFPGRFSGRQFSNSRSEMNVSTLELGDSALYLCASSSYQETQYFGPGTRLLVL.

The chain joins TRBV4-1 to TRBJ2-2; 9 nucleotides match TRBD1. The J segment lost 6 bases and the V segment lost 1 base, leaving 6 bases of the junction unmatched. This CDR3 comprises 16 residues. CDR1 and CDR2 from the germline V gene are MGHRA and YSYEKL. CDR3 nucleotides: TGCGCCAGCAGCCAAGGACAGGGGGGGTATGCCGGGGAGCTGTTTTTT. It translates to CASSQGQGGYAGELFF.

This chain joins TRBV6-2 or TRBV6-3 and TRBJ2-7, with 9 positions matching TRBD1. Germline V gene lookup returns CDR1 MNHEY and CDR2 SVGEGT. Unmatched junction bases numbered 11, after V lost 4 bases and J lost 7 bases. The length of the CDR3 is 15 residues. For the CDR3, the DNA is TGTGCCAGCAGTTCTCGGGACAGGGTCTTCTGGGAGCAGTACTTC. This gives the protein CASSSRDRVFWEQYF.

The chain joins TRBV6-6 to TRBJ1-1; D is unresolved. V dropped 0 bases and J dropped 1 base, with 12 bases sitting between them. CDR3 size: 16 residues. The V gene's germline CDR1 is MNHNY and CDR2 SVGAGI (reference sequence). The CDR3 DNA reads TGTGCCAGCAGTTACTCGGAACATTTGACGAACACTGAAGCTTTCTTT. Translating it yields CASSYSEHLTNTEAFF.

This clone was picked up one time. The chain recombines TRBV3-1 (or the pseudogene TRBV3-2) with TRBJ2-2; D possibly corresponds to TRBD2 (6 bases). Looked up from germline, CDR1 is LGHDT and CDR2 is YNNKEL (reference sequence). Trimming took off 5 bases at V and 3 bases at J, with 10 bases between the two ends. The CDR3 is made up of 14 amino acids. The CDR3 sequence: CASSFGTDTGELFF. The CDR3 nucleotides are TGTGCCAGCAGCTTTGGGACTGACACCGGGGAGCTGTTTTTT.

The chain couples TRBV5-6 to TRBJ1-2; D is possibly TRBD1 (6 bases). V was shortened by 4 bases and J by 1 base, with 11 bases between the two germline ends. In germline, CDR1 is SGHDT, CDR2 YYEEEE. CDR3 length: 14 residues. Here the CDR3 DNA reads TGTGCCAGCAGCGCGGACAGATTTAACTATGGCTACACCTTC. This encodes CASSADRFNYGYTF.

CDR3 loop: CASSLEMSSYGYTF. In nucleotides, the CDR3 is TGCGCCAGCAGCTTGGAGATGTCATCCTATGGCTACACCTTC. The rearrangement links TRBV5-1 to TRBJ1-2; no clear D. The germline gives CDR1 SGHRS, CDR2 YFSETQ. Trimming removed 0 bases from V and 4 bases from J, with 10 bases in between. The CDR3 has 14 residues.

The chain carries TRBV27 and TRBJ2-1; 11 bases are a match to TRBD2. The junction had 5 bases not matched to a gene; V was cut back by 4 bases and J by 6 bases. The CDR3 runs to 15 residues. Germline V CDR1 and CDR2: MNHEY, SMNVEV (reference sequence). CDR3 coding DNA: TGTGCCAGCAGTTCATTGACTAGCGGGATCAATGAGCAGTTCTTC. It yields the protein CASSSLTSGINEQFF.

This sequence joins TRBV5-5 and TRBJ1-1; D gene uncertain. Trimming cost V 2 bases and J 1 base, with 6 bases left between them. Germline CDR1 and CDR2: SGHKS and YYEKEE (reference sequence). CDR3 length: 13 amino acids. CDR3 in DNA: TGTGCCAGCAGCTTACCTGCGAACACTGAAGCTTTCTTT. Amino acid sequence: CASSLPANTEAFF.

The chain carries TRBV28 and TRBJ2-2; 7 bases are shared with TRBD1. The germline CDR1 and CDR2 sequences are MDHEN and SYDVKM. The trim removed 0 bases at V and 5 bases at J, leaving 3 bases unmatched. The CDR3 length is 15 residues. CDR3 sequence reads: CASSLWRGQTGELFF. In nucleotides, the CDR3 is TGTGCCAGCAGTTTATGGAGGGGGCAAACCGGGGAGCTGTTTTTT.

DNA of the CDR3: TGCGCCAGCAGCCAAGATCAGGAGGGTAATTCACCCCTCCACTTT. Translating gives CASSQDQEGNSPLHF. The rearrangement uses TRBV4-3 and TRBJ1-6; D not certain. Germline loops: CDR1 LGHNA, CDR2 YSLEER. The germline V and J ends were trimmed by 0 bases and 6 bases, with 9 bases remaining between them. The CDR3 length is 15 residues.

This sequence joins TRBV21-1 and TRBJ1-5; the D call TRBD1 from the table was never checked on the DNA. TRBV21-1 counts as a pseudogene. This CDR3 is 19 amino acids long. CDR3: CASSKDRSHRGRGNQPQHF. The CDR3 DNA sequence: TGTGCCAGCAGCAAAGATAGGTCCCACAGGGGTAGGGGCAATCAGCCCCAGCATTTT.

The J gene is TRBJ1-3, the V gene TRBV7-9; tentatively, D is TRBD1 (6 bases). V lost 3 bases and J lost 6, with 18 bases in between. The CDR3 is made up of 16 amino acids. CDR1 is SEHNR, CDR2 FQNEAQ, per germline (reference sequence). The CDR3 sequence is CASSFDYREKKNTIYF. CDR3 sequence (DNA): TGTGCCAGCAGCTTCGATTACAGGGAGAAAAAAAACACCATATATTTT. Full variable domain (rest looked up from reference TRBV7-9 and TRBJ1-3): DTGVSQNPRHKITKRGQNVTFRCDPISEHNRLYWYRQTLGQGPEFLTYFQNEAQLEKSRLLSDRFSAERPKGSFSTLEIQRTEQGDSAMYLCASSFDYREKKNTIYFGEGSWLTVV.

The rearrangement links TRBV2 to TRBJ2-5; a weak D match, TRBD2 (6 bases). Trimming removed 4 bases from V and 1 base from J, with 13 bases in between. Germline V CDR1 and CDR2: SNHLY, FYNNEI. CDR3 length equals 15 residues. The CDR3 nucleotides read TGTGCCAGCAGTGTTGCGGGACTCGGCCAAGAGACCCAGTACTTC. It translates to CASSVAGLGQETQYF.

CDR3 region: CASSFQGVGLNQPQHF. In nucleotides, the CDR3 is TGTGCCAGCAGTTTTCAAGGGGTTGGGTTGAATCAGCCCCAGCATTTT. The chain has TRBV28 and TRBJ1-5; possible D gene TRBD1, 5 bases. Germline V gene data show CDR1 as MDHEN and CDR2 as SYDVKM. This CDR3 has 16 residues. Deletions cut 3 bases from V and 4 bases from J, with 16 bases between.